The rows below give T cell receptor beta chains drawn from one sample of a study of OX40 agonist ivuxolimab in advanced cancers. The assay was immunoSEQ multiplex PCR, and TCRdb's table has in-frame clones only and misses some. The sample lists more than 50,000 clones, 80% to 95% seen once, with around 20% in the top ten. The sample here was CD4+ or CD8+ T cells sorted from blood, taken in a trial of the OX40 agonist ivuxolimab. These receptors were obtained from an adult with an advanced solid tumor such as melanoma, head and neck, liver or kidney cancer. CDR3s include the opening cysteine and the closing phenylalanine or tryptophan. A D gene is named only where the DNA matches it firmly. A clone size is listed for some rows: how often the clone was seen (once, few, many), or a class if it is expanded.

v_gene: TRBV4-2; len: 14; d_gene: .; abundance: .; j_gene: TRBJ2-7; CDR3nt: TGTGCCAGCAGCCAAGCGAGGGTTTGGGACGAGCAGTACTTC; CDR3aa: CASSQARVWDEQYF
v_gene: TRBV7-9; len: 17; d_gene: .; abundance: .; j_gene: TRBJ1-2; CDR3nt: TGTGCCAGCAGCTTAGACAGCGCGAGATCCCGGTACTATGGCTACACCTTC; CDR3aa: CASSLDSARSRYYGYTF
v_gene: TRBV7-8; len: 14; d_gene: TRBD1; abundance: .; j_gene: TRBJ1-5; CDR3nt: TGTGCCAGCAAATCAGGGGGGGGCAATCAGCCCCAGCATTTT; CDR3aa: CASKSGGGNQPQHF
v_gene: TRBV25-1; len: 15; d_gene: TRBD1; abundance: .; j_gene: TRBJ2-1; CDR3nt: TGTGCCAGCAGTGTTCGGACAGGTTCCTACAATGAGCAGTTCTTC; CDR3aa: CASSVRTGSYNEQFF
v_gene: TRBV7-7; len: 16; d_gene: .; abundance: .; j_gene: TRBJ1-4; CDR3nt: TGTGCCAGCAGCTTGGGACCTCCTGCAACTAATGAAAAACTGTTTTTT; CDR3aa: CASSLGPPATNEKLFF
v_gene: TRBV19; len: 14; d_gene: .; abundance: .; j_gene: TRBJ1-5; CDR3nt: TGTGCCAGTAGTATGCAGGGATTGGGTCAGCCCCAGCATTTT; CDR3aa: CASSMQGLGQPQHF
v_gene: TRBV27; len: 15; d_gene: TRBD1; abundance: .; j_gene: TRBJ1-5; CDR3nt: TGTGCCAGCAGCCCTGGGACAGTCGGCAATCAGCCCCAGCATTTT; CDR3aa: CASSPGTVGNQPQHF
v_gene: TRBV13; len: 13; d_gene: .; abundance: .; j_gene: TRBJ1-3; CDR3nt: TGTGCCAGCAGCACCCTGAGGGTTAACACCATATATTTT; CDR3aa: CASSTLRVNTIYF
v_gene: TRBV6-5; len: 13; d_gene: .; abundance: .; j_gene: TRBJ2-5; CDR3nt: TGTGCCAGCAGTCTCCCGACCCAAGAGACCCAGTACTTC; CDR3aa: CASSLPTQETQYF
v_gene: TRBV27; len: 17; d_gene: TRBD2; abundance: .; j_gene: TRBJ2-3; CDR3nt: TGTGCCAGCAGTGCCCCCCGAAGCGGGGGGAGAACAGATACGCAGTATTTT; CDR3aa: CASSAPRSGGRTDTQYF
v_gene: TRBV9; len: 16; d_gene: .; abundance: .; j_gene: TRBJ1-2; CDR3nt: TGTGCCAGCAGCATGAGTGACCACCCTATTAACTATGGCTACACCTTC; CDR3aa: CASSMSDHPINYGYTF
v_gene: TRBV9; len: 15; d_gene: TRBD1; abundance: .; j_gene: TRBJ2-1; CDR3nt: TGTGCCAGCAGCGCCACAGGGGGATCCCACAATGAGCAGTTCTTC; CDR3aa: CASSATGGSHNEQFF
v_gene: TRBV4-2; len: 15; d_gene: TRBD2; abundance: .; j_gene: TRBJ2-7; CDR3nt: TGTGCCAGCAGCCAACTAGCGGGGGGCTCCTACGAGCAGTACTTC; CDR3aa: CASSQLAGGSYEQYF
v_gene: TRBV6-1; len: 13; d_gene: .; abundance: .; j_gene: TRBJ2-7; CDR3nt: TGTGCCAGCAGTGAGGGACTTTCCTACGAGCAGTACTTC; CDR3aa: CASSEGLSYEQYF
v_gene: TRBV6-1; len: 13; d_gene: TRBD1; abundance: .; j_gene: TRBJ1-2; CDR3nt: TGTGCCAGCAGATTCAGGGGGGACTATGGCTACACCTTC; CDR3aa: CASRFRGDYGYTF
v_gene: TRBV6-5; len: 13; d_gene: .; abundance: .; j_gene: TRBJ1-6; CDR3nt: TGTGCCAGCAGTTCAGGGTATAATTCACCCCTCCACTTT; CDR3aa: CASSSGYNSPLHF
v_gene: TRBV11-2; len: 11; d_gene: .; abundance: once; j_gene: TRBJ2-2; CDR3nt: TGTGCCAGCGCGGATCCCGGGGAGCTGTTTTTT; CDR3aa: CASADPGELFF
v_gene: TRBV4-2; len: 14; d_gene: .; abundance: .; j_gene: TRBJ2-1; CDR3nt: TGTGCCAGCAGCCAAGGGCTTTCCTACAATGAGCAGTTCTTC; CDR3aa: CASSQGLSYNEQFF
v_gene: TRBV7-8; len: 12; d_gene: .; abundance: .; j_gene: TRBJ2-5; CDR3nt: TGTGCCAGCAGCTTAGCGGGAGAGACCCAGTACTTC; CDR3aa: CASSLAGETQYF
v_gene: TRBV27; len: 12; d_gene: .; abundance: .; j_gene: TRBJ1-1; CDR3nt: TGTGCCAGCATTGCAGGTAGCACTGAAGCTTTCTTT; CDR3aa: CASIAGSTEAFF
v_gene: TRBV6-6; len: 13; d_gene: .; abundance: .; j_gene: TRBJ2-7; CDR3nt: TGTGCCAGCAGTTACTCCCAGACCTACGAGCAGTACTTC; CDR3aa: CASSYSQTYEQYF
v_gene: TRBV2; len: 11; d_gene: .; abundance: .; j_gene: TRBJ2-3; CDR3nt: TGTGCCAGCAGTGGCCCAGATACGCAGTATTTT; CDR3aa: CASSGPDTQYF
v_gene: TRBV25-1; len: 16; d_gene: .; abundance: .; j_gene: TRBJ2-3; CDR3nt: TGTGCCAGCAGTGAATATGAATCGTGGGCTCCGTATACGCAGTATTTT; CDR3aa: CASSEYESWAPYTQYF
v_gene: TRBV6-5; len: 14; d_gene: .; abundance: .; j_gene: TRBJ2-3; CDR3nt: TGTGCCAGCAGCCCGTTGGGGGGGCAAGATACGCAGTATTTT; CDR3aa: CASSPLGGQDTQYF
v_gene: TRBV6-5; len: 14; d_gene: TRBD1; abundance: .; j_gene: TRBJ1-6; CDR3nt: TGTGCCAGCAGTTCCGGACAGGGGAGGTCACCCCTCCACTTT; CDR3aa: CASSSGQGRSPLHF
v_gene: TRBV11-2; len: 13; d_gene: .; abundance: .; j_gene: TRBJ2-1; CDR3nt: TGTGCCAGCAGCTTAGTAGGGGGCAATGAGCAGTTCTTC; CDR3aa: CASSLVGGNEQFF
v_gene: TRBV28; len: 14; d_gene: .; abundance: .; j_gene: TRBJ1-6; CDR3nt: TGTGCCAGCAGTGGGGAGGGTTATAATTCACCCCTCCACTTT; CDR3aa: CASSGEGYNSPLHF
v_gene: TRBV5-5; len: 15; d_gene: .; abundance: .; j_gene: TRBJ1-5; CDR3nt: TGTGCCAGCAGCGACGGGGGTTATAGCAATCAGCCCCAGCATTTT; CDR3aa: CASSDGGYSNQPQHF
v_gene: TRBV15; len: 15; d_gene: .; abundance: .; j_gene: TRBJ1-6; CDR3nt: TGTGCCACCAGCAGAGTGTCGGGGGCAAATTCACCCCTCCACTTT; CDR3aa: CATSRVSGANSPLHF
v_gene: TRBV19; len: 13; d_gene: .; abundance: .; j_gene: TRBJ1-1; CDR3nt: TGTGCCAGTAGTTGGTCAGGGAACACTGAAGCTTTCTTT; CDR3aa: CASSWSGNTEAFF
v_gene: TRBV6-1; len: 14; d_gene: .; abundance: .; j_gene: TRBJ2-1; CDR3nt: TGTGCCAGCAGTGTCCCGGACTCGTACAATGAGCAGTTCTTC; CDR3aa: CASSVPDSYNEQFF
v_gene: TRBV7-9; len: 15; d_gene: TRBD2; abundance: .; j_gene: TRBJ2-1; CDR3nt: TGTGCCAGCAGCCCCCTAGCGGGGGCTCTTAATGAGCAGTTCTTC; CDR3aa: CASSPLAGALNEQFF
v_gene: TRBV14; len: 15; d_gene: .; abundance: .; j_gene: TRBJ2-7; CDR3nt: TGTGCCAGCAGCCAAGAGCCGACATTTCCCCACGAGCAGTACTTC; CDR3aa: CASSQEPTFPHEQYF
v_gene: TRBV5-6; len: 14; d_gene: .; abundance: .; j_gene: TRBJ2-5; CDR3nt: TGTGCCAGCAGCTTCCGACAGGGAGGCGAGACCCAGTACTTC; CDR3aa: CASSFRQGGETQYF
v_gene: TRBV9; len: 14; d_gene: .; abundance: once; j_gene: TRBJ1-2; CDR3nt: TGTGCCAGCAAAGCCGTAGGGGCCACCTATGGCTACACCTTC; CDR3aa: CASKAVGATYGYTF
v_gene: TRBV6-6; len: 15; d_gene: TRBD1; abundance: once; j_gene: TRBJ1-1; CDR3nt: TGTGCCAGCAGTTCTCGGACAGGGGAAGACACTGAAGCTTTCTTT; CDR3aa: CASSSRTGEDTEAFF
v_gene: TRBV6-1; len: 13; d_gene: .; abundance: .; j_gene: TRBJ1-1; CDR3nt: TGTGCCAGCAGTGAATCCGGGTTACCTGAAGCTTTCTTT; CDR3aa: CASSESGLPEAFF